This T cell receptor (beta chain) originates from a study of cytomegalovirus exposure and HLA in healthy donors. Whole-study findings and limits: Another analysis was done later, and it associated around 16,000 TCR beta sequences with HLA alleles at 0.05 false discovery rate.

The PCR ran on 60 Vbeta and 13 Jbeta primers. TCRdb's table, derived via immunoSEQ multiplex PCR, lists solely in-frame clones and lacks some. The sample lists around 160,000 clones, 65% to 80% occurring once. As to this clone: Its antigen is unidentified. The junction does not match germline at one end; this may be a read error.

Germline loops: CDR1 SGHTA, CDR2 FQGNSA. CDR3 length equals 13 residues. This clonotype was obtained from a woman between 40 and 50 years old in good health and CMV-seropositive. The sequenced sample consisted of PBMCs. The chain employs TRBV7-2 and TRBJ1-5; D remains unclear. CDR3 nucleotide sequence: TGTGCCAGCAGCTTATCGATCAATCAGGCCCAGCATTTT. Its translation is CASSLSINQAQHF. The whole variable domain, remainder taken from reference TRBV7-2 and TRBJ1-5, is GAGVSQSPSNKVTEKGKDVELRCDPISGHTALYWYRQSLGQGLEFLIYFQGNSAPDKSGLPSDRFSAERTGGSVSTLTIQRTQQEDSAVYLCASSLSINQAQHFGDGTRLSIL.